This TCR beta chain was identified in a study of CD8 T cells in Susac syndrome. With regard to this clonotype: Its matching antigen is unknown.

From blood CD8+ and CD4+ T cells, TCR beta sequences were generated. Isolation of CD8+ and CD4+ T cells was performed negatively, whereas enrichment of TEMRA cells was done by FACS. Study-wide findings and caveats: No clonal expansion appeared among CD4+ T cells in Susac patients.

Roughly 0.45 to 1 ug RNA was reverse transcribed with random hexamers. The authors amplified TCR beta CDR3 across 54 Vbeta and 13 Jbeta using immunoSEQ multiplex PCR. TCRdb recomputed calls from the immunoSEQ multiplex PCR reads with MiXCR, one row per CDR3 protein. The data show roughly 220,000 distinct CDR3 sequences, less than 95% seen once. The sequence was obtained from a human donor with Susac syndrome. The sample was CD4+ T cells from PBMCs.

The DNA for the CDR3 is TGTGCCAGCAGAGGGACAGGGCTCAGCAATCAGCCCCAGCATTTT. Amino acids: CASRGTGLSNQPQHF. The chain joins TRBV6-2 or TRBV6-3 to TRBJ1-5; 9 nucleotides line up with TRBD1. This CDR3 region has 15 residues. The germline CDR1 and CDR2 sequences are MNHEY and SVGEGT. The V and J ends lost 6 bases and 1 base, in that order; junction bases with no gene match: 4.